Below, one T cell receptor (beta chain) is given with its context. Its specific antigen is unknown. Base qualities are not recorded, but no much larger clone differs from it by a single base. Donors were 39 systemically healthy Caucasian individuals from Russia aged roughly 6 to 90 years. Approximately 10 milliliters of peripheral blood were collected from each donor into EDTA-treated Vacutainer tubes. Ficoll-Paque density-gradient centrifugation was used to isolate PBMCs, with at least 7 million per sample. Total RNA was extracted from PBMCs with Trizol reagent, with at least 5 micrograms obtained per sample. The percentages of naive CD45RAhigh/CD27high T cells were determined by flow cytometry on a PBMC aliquot from every donor. Including cysteine and phenylalanine, the CDR3 has 14 amino acids. The read is trimmed to its CDR3 DNA, 42 bases read in frame from base 1. V drops 2 bases and J drops 9 bases, leaving 15 bases in between. The germline V gene yields SGHRS for CDR1 and YFSETQ for CDR2.

These data originate in a study of blood T cells in healthy people across ages (dated by TCRdb to between 2015 and 2016). For context, the study as a whole: In model experiments, template switching captured about one uniquely barcoded TCR beta cDNA molecule for every two T cells. The donors were divided into four age groups: young (average around 15 years), middle-aged (about 40), aged (about 56) and long-lived (around 87). To avoid experimental bias, donors of different ages were distributed randomly across sequencing lanes. For two donors (one aged 18 to 30 and one aged 80 or older), the study analyzed two additional independent replicas of 1 million unique cDNA reads from the same blood draw. To track age-related changes in TCR beta repertoire diversity, the study relied on deep sequencing normalized with unique cDNA molecular identifiers.

Library prep was done by 5' RACE. Instrument on record: Illumina HiSeq 2500. A second PCR of roughly 7 to 11 cycles was performed with a sample-barcoded 5' primer and a J-beta primer mix. A template-switch 5' adaptor carrying 12 random nucleotides introduced a unique molecular identifier onto each TCR beta cDNA molecule. Each sample yielded at least 3 million CDR3-containing paired-end reads. All of the RNA was converted into first-strand cDNA using the Mint cDNA synthesis kit, with a TRBC-specific oligonucleotide serving as the primer. After uracil-DNA glycosylase treatment, a first 18-cycle PCR used universal primers M1SS and BC2_uni_R on all cDNA. The paper's data handling went like this. For normalization, 1 million high-quality reads, each with a distinct molecular identifier, were randomly selected from each sample. Reads sharing molecular identifiers were discarded rather than binned into consensus sequences. CDR3 identification, clonotype clustering and error correction used MiTCR with a Q25 quality threshold and the strictest error-elimination algorithm. Lower-bound total TCR beta diversity was estimated with a nonparametric unseen species model using Euler transformation. Through fastp at Q25 and MiXCR, TCRdb rebuilt clones from the public reads, retaining in-frame beta chains. Merged by CDR3 protein, the rows form single entries marked with the most common genes and DNA. Clone size and V and J calls follow TCRdb, not the original study. The sample includes 650,000 to 800,000 distinct CDR3 sequences, with 45% to 60% observed a single time. The ten biggest clones cover approximately 15% of the sample.

Summary of the overall study and its limitations: Because profiling used bulk unsorted PBMCs, naive and antigen-experienced compartments could not be compared conclusively. Estimates of total diversity based on one million sequenced T cells were considered lower bounds and underestimates. The percentage of naive T cells measured by flow cytometry correlated strongly with observed TCR beta diversity. Observed TCR beta diversity per million T cells fell roughly linearly with age, and a significant reduction was already apparent by age roughly 40. Compared with the aged group, the long-lived group had more naive CD4+ T cells, fewer expanded clones and increased TCR diversity, suggesting age selection. Donor CMV infection status was unknown, potentially confounding age-related changes in expanded clonotypes.

The rearranged segments are TRBV5-1 and TRBJ2-1; the D gene lacks a confident call. The material sequenced was blood. This sequence was found in a woman aged 80 or over in good health. The CDR3 is CASSFVNLFGEQFF. The DNA sequence is given as TGCGCCAGCAGCTTCGTAAATCTCTTCGGTGAGCAGTTCTTC.